The 2 T cell receptor beta chains below were found in one sample sequenced in a study of CD8+CD57+ T cells in acquired aplastic anemia. In patients chosen for sequencing, flow cytometry had shown CD8+CD57+ cell expansion. The TCR beta profiling, which covered VDJ combination and CDR3 sequence, was carried out using genomic DNA as the template. TCRdb called the reads again in MiXCR, with one record for every CDR3 protein. The sample carries about 190,000 distinct CDR3 sequences, roughly half recorded once. What was sequenced was sorted CD4+, CD8+, or CD8+CD57+ T cells (not recorded which) from PBMCs. The receptors were gathered from a human donor with aplastic anemia.

This clonotype was seen once. The V and J genes are TRBV7-6 and TRBJ1-6; 10 bases align to TRBD1. The V and J ends lost 7 bases and 10 bases, in that order; junction bases with no gene match: 13. The V gene's germline CDR1 is SGHVS and CDR2 FNYEAQ. The CDR3 totals 16 residues. In DNA form, the CDR3 reads TGTGCCAGCATCCCTCTTTCCGGGACAGGGGCATCACCCCTCCACTTT. This encodes CASIPLSGTGASPLHF.

This clonotype was picked up many times. One end of the junction varies from germline; a read error may be responsible. CDR3 coding DNA: TGCAGTGTTGGCCGGACTAGTGGGGAGACCCAGTACTTC. Its protein is CSVGRTSGETQYF. The V gene is TRBV29-1, the J gene TRBJ2-5; 7 bases map to TRBD2. This CDR3 spans 13 amino acids. The germline gives CDR1 SQVTM, CDR2 ANQGSEA.